Each of the 30 T cell receptor beta chains below was sequenced from the same sample in a study of blood T cell repertoires in COVID-19. Generated by immunoSEQ multiplex PCR, the TCRdb table keeps only in-frame clones and is missing some. The data contain 85,000 to 120,000 clones, 84% of them singletons. The source material was peripheral blood. The receptors were gathered from a human donor in a cohort sampled during active COVID-19.

The rearrangement joins TRBV7-3 to TRBJ2-1; possible D gene TRBD2, 6 bases. Deletions cut 0 bases from V and 0 bases from J, with 12 bases between. The CDR3 is made up of 17 amino acids. Germline lookup yields CDR1 SGHTA and CDR2 FQGTGA. CDR3 coding DNA: TGTGCCAGCAGCTTAACCCCAGGAGGGAGCTCCTACAATGAGCAGTTCTTC. Its protein is CASSLTPGGSSYNEQFF.

This clone was recorded once. This chain uses TRBV5-1 with TRBJ2-1; TRBD1 is a possible D gene (5 bases). The CDR3 is made up of 15 amino acids. Trimming stripped 0 bases from V and 5 bases from J, with 12 bases between. From germline, CDR1 is SGHRS and CDR2 YFSETQ. CDR3 sequence: CASSLGGPGDNEQFF. The DNA for the CDR3 is TGCGCCAGCAGCTTGGGGGGCCCCGGAGACAATGAGCAGTTCTTC.

CDR3 in DNA: TGTGCCAGCAGCCGGACGGAGGGACGGGAGTTTGCTTTCTTT. It is translated as CASSRTEGREFAFF. The rearrangement uses TRBV7-8 and TRBJ1-1; a possible D gene is TRBD1 (5 bases). CDR1 and CDR2 from the germline V gene are SGHVS and FQNEAQ. This CDR3 has 14 amino acids. Between the trimmed V and J ends, which lost 5 bases and 11 bases, there was a span of 21 bases. Full variable domain (missing parts from reference TRBV7-8 and TRBJ1-1): GAGVSQSPRYKVAKRGQDVALRCDPISGHVSLFWYQQALGQGPEFLTYFQNEAQLDKSGLPSDRFFAERPEGSVSTLKIQRTQQEDSAVYLCASSRTEGREFAFFGQGTRLTVV.

The CDR3 sequence is CASGTGNTDTQYF. The CDR3 nucleotides read TGTGCTAGTGGGACAGGGAACACAGATACGCAGTATTTT. The chain carries TRBV12-5 and TRBJ2-3; 7 bases map to TRBD1. Germline V CDR1 and CDR2: LGHNT, FRNRAP. J was trimmed by 2 bases and V by 6 bases; bases with no gene match: 2. CDR3 length: 13 amino acids.

This chain links TRBV6-2 or TRBV6-3 with TRBJ2-2, with D perhaps matching TRBD2 (5 bases). The V and J ends lost 0 bases and 5 bases respectively, with 10 bases between them. The CDR3 is made up of 15 amino acids. The germline CDR1 and CDR2 sequences are MNHEY and SVGEGT. The CDR3 DNA sequence: TGTGCCAGCAGTTACTCGAGGGTTGGAACCGGGGAGCTGTTTTTT. Amino acid sequence: CASSYSRVGTGELFF.

The chain is built from TRBV18 and TRBJ1-6; 8 bases map to TRBD1. Trimming at V came to 6 bases and at J to 10 bases, leaving 11 bases not matched to a gene. This CDR3 spans 15 amino acids. CDR1 is KGHSH and CDR2 is LQKENI in the germline V gene. The CDR3 sequence: CASSVTGAGSSPLHF. CDR3 nucleotide sequence: TGTGCCAGCTCGGTGACAGGGGCGGGATCCTCACCCCTCCACTTT.

The rearrangement joins TRBV7-9 to TRBJ1-1, with TRBD1 identical over 7 bases. This CDR3 has 19 amino acids. V was clipped by 0 bases and J by 1 base; unmatched bases: 14. In germline, CDR1 is SEHNR, CDR2 FQNEAQ (reference sequence). The CDR3: CASSLAHTGAPVANTEAFF. CDR3 nucleotide sequence: TGTGCCAGCAGCTTAGCTCACACAGGGGCCCCGGTGGCGAACACTGAAGCTTTCTTT.

This clone appeared a few times. This chain connects TRBV9 to TRBJ2-3; 7 nucleotides match TRBD1. V was clipped by 2 bases and J by 2 bases; unmatched bases: 5. CDR1 SGDLS and CDR2 YYNGEE come from the germline V gene. This CDR3 has 15 amino acids. Here the CDR3 reads CASSVGTVITDTQYF. The CDR3 nucleotides read TGTGCCAGCAGCGTTGGGACAGTAATCACAGATACGCAGTATTTT.

Only a few counts were recorded for this clone. The rearrangement links TRBV3-1 (or the pseudogene TRBV3-2) to TRBJ2-7; D is perhaps TRBD1 (6 bases). V lost 10 bases and J lost 2, with 18 bases in between. The CDR3 runs to 14 residues. Germline CDR1 LGHDT, CDR2 YNNKEL (reference sequence). Written as DNA, the CDR3 is TGTGCCACCGGGCGACAGGAAGGAGCCTACGAGCAGTACTTC. This sequence encodes CATGRQEGAYEQYF.

The rearrangement uses TRBV20-1 and TRBJ1-5; D possibly corresponds to TRBD1 (6 bases). This CDR3 region has 14 residues. Between the trimmed V and J ends, which lost 3 bases and 2 bases, there was a span of 11 bases. Germline values: CDR1 DFQATT, CDR2 SNEGSKA (reference sequence). For the CDR3, the DNA is TGCAGTGCTAGTCTAGGGGGAGGCAATCAGCCCCAGCATTTT. It encodes CSASLGGGNQPQHF.

The sample holds one count of this clone. The rearrangement uses TRBV6-1 and TRBJ2-1, with a weak D call TRBD2 (5 bases). Germline CDR1 reads MNHNS; CDR2 reads SASEGT. Trimming cost V 3 bases and J 7 bases, with 13 bases left between them. CDR3 length: 14 amino acids. The CDR3: CASSEGIGVNEQFF. The CDR3 DNA sequence: TGTGCCAGCAGTGAGGGCATCGGGGTAAATGAGCAGTTCTTC.

The chain joins TRBV7-8 to TRBJ1-1; TRBD1 is a possible D gene (6 bases). Germline V CDR1 and CDR2: SGHVS, FQNEAQ. The CDR3 sequence is 15 residues long. Trimming removed 5 bases at V and 4 bases at J, with 17 bases between. The CDR3 coding sequence is TGTGCCAGCAGCCCTATTCGGGGGGCTAGCACTGAAGCTTTCTTT. Translated, it gives CASSPIRGASTEAFF.

The V and J genes are TRBV5-1 and TRBJ2-3; D unclear. Germline-derived CDR1 and CDR2 are SGHRS and YFSETQ. This CDR3 has 16 residues. V dropped 2 bases and J dropped 0 bases, with 13 bases sitting between them. The CDR3 DNA reads TGCGCCAGCAGCTTATCGGGTGCCTCTAGCACAGATACGCAGTATTTT. This translates into CASSLSGASSTDTQYF.

The rearrangement uses TRBV5-1 and TRBJ2-3, with D maybe TRBD1 (6 bases). The CDR3 has 15 residues. Germline V gene data show CDR1 as SGHRS and CDR2 as YFSETQ. The V end was cut by 0 bases, the J end by 1 base, with 9 bases between. CDR3 in DNA: TGCGCCAGCAGCTTGGGAGGGGGAGGCACAGATACGCAGTATTTT. Translating gives CASSLGGGGTDTQYF.

This clone has a single count. This chain joins TRBV15 and TRBJ1-1, with D possibly being TRBD1 (5 bases). The CDR3 loop spans 16 amino acids. CDR1 is LNHNV and CDR2 is YYDKDF in the germline V gene (reference sequence). V lost 0 bases and J 4 bases, leaving 15 bases between the germline ends. The CDR3 DNA reads TGTGCCACCAGCAGAGATGACGGCAGGGTCAGCACTGAAGCTTTCTTT. Its translation is CATSRDDGRVSTEAFF.

On this clone: Mismatch with germline at one junction end may stem from a read error. The same CDR3 arises from other DNA sequences in this sample as well. The CDR3 sequence: CASSLEGPAYQPQHF. Written as DNA, the CDR3 is TGCGCCAGCAGCTTGGAGGGGCCTGCCTATCAGCCTCAGCATTTT. The chain has TRBV5-1 and TRBJ1-5, with TRBD1 as a possible D gene (5 bases). This CDR3 comprises 15 residues. Germline V gives CDR1 SGHRS, CDR2 YFSETQ.

The rearrangement joins TRBV11-3 to TRBJ1-1; TRBD1 aligns across 9 bases. CDR3 length: 19 amino acids. Trimming took 3 bases from V and 1 from J; bases not matched to a gene: 15. From germline, CDR1 is SGHNT and CDR2 YENEEA. CDR3: CASSFPRDRALKGNTEAFF. Written as DNA, the CDR3 is TGTGCCAGCAGCTTCCCTCGGGACAGGGCGTTAAAGGGGAACACTGAAGCTTTCTTT.

V is TRBV19 and J is TRBJ1-1; D not certain. Deletions cut 3 bases from V and 11 bases from J, with 10 bases between. Germline assignment: CDR1 LNHDA and CDR2 SQIVND (reference sequence). This CDR3 has 11 residues. CDR3 sequence reads: CASSIFREAFF. CDR3 bases: TGTGCCAGTAGTATTTTCCGGGAGGCTTTCTTT.

The chain combines TRBV9 with TRBJ2-3; D is possibly TRBD2 (6 bases). Trimming took off 2 bases at V and 1 base at J, with 11 bases between the two ends. Germline CDR1 reads SGDLS; CDR2 reads YYNGEE. This CDR3 region has 15 residues. CDR3 sequence: CASSVRDFRTDTQYF. The CDR3, as DNA: TGTGCCAGCAGCGTCCGGGACTTCCGCACAGATACGCAGTATTTT.

The chain combines TRBV19 with TRBJ1-1; D is undetermined. CDR1 and CDR2 (germline): LNHDA, SQIVND (reference sequence). CDR3 length equals 13 residues. Trimming removed 3 bases from V and 4 bases from J, with 9 bases in between. CDR3 nucleotides: TGTGCCAGTAGTATTGATCGGGTCACTGAAGCTTTCTTT. Translation gives CASSIDRVTEAFF. The whole variable domain, remainder taken from reference TRBV19 and TRBJ1-1, is DGGITQSPKYLFRKEGQNVTLSCEQNLNHDAMYWYRQDPGQGLRLIYYSQIVNDFQKGDIAEGYSVSREKKESFPLTVTSAQKNPTAFYLCASSIDRVTEAFFGQGTRLTVV.

Written as DNA, the CDR3 is TGTGCCAGCAGCGTAGACAGGGCCCACAATCAGCCCCAGCATTTT. Protein product: CASSVDRAHNQPQHF. The chain links TRBV6-5 to TRBJ1-5, with TRBD1 identical over 7 bases. The ends lost 6 bases at V and 3 bases at J; junction bases unmatched: 8. This CDR3 is built from 15 residues. Germline V CDR1 and CDR2: MNHEY, SVGAGI.

The chain is built from TRBV10-3 and TRBJ1-2; 7 bases align to TRBD1. The CDR3 contains 12 residues. V trimming: 7 bases; J trimming: 4 bases; junction bases outside the gene matches: 3. CDR1 is ENHRY, CDR2 SYGVKD, per germline. CDR3 amino acids: CAITRDSYGYTF. CDR3 nucleotides: TGTGCCATCACCCGGGACAGCTATGGCTACACCTTC.

This chain joins TRBV6-6 and TRBJ1-1, with 9 bases identical to TRBD1. Germline CDR1 MNHNY, CDR2 SVGAGI (reference sequence). Trimming took 0 bases from V and 11 from J; bases not matched to a gene: 7. The length of the CDR3 is 14 residues. The CDR3 loop reads CASSYSDRGLGAFF. The CDR3 DNA follows: TGTGCCAGCAGTTACTCCGACAGGGGGTTAGGGGCTTTCTTT.

As DNA, the CDR3 is TGCGCCAGCAGCCAGGGGAGGGCTAAGGGACTGGCAACTAATGAAAAACTGTTTTTT. Its translation is CASSQGRAKGLATNEKLFF. This chain links TRBV4-1 with TRBJ1-4; tentatively, D is TRBD1 (5 bases). CDR1 and CDR2 (germline): MGHRA, YSYEKL. The CDR3 totals 19 residues. Trimming cost V 3 bases and J 0 bases, with 20 bases left between them.

This sequence joins TRBV5-1 and TRBJ1-2; the D gene is possibly TRBD1 (5 bases). V was cut by 4 bases and J by 4 bases, with 11 bases left in between. Germline V lookup: CDR1 SGHRS, CDR2 YFSETQ. This CDR3 spans 13 amino acids. CDR3 in amino acids: CASSPGGGYGYTF. The CDR3, as DNA: TGCGCCAGCAGCCCCGGGGGTGGCTATGGCTACACCTTC.

V gene TRBV7-2 combines with J gene TRBJ1-6; D call uncertain. This CDR3 is 14 amino acids long. Trimming took 5 bases from V and 7 from J, leaving 12 bases between them. Germline CDR1 and CDR2: SGHTA and FQGNSA. The CDR3 loop reads CASSIQVTNSPLHF. As DNA, the CDR3 is TGTGCCAGCAGCATCCAGGTTACAAATTCACCCCTCCACTTT. The whole variable domain, remainder taken from reference TRBV7-2 and TRBJ1-6, is GAGVSQSPSNKVTEKGKDVELRCDPISGHTALYWYRQSLGQGLEFLIYFQGNSAPDKSGLPSDRFSAERTGGSVSTLTIQRTQQEDSAVYLCASSIQVTNSPLHFGNGTRLTVT.

The rearrangement uses TRBV30 and TRBJ2-7, with 10 bases aligning to TRBD1. Looked up from germline, CDR1 is GTSNPN and CDR2 is SVGIG (reference sequence). V lost 5 bases, J lost 6 bases, and 4 bases stayed unmatched. The CDR3 length is 12 residues. CDR3 bases: TGTGCCTGGGGGACAGGGGTAGGCGAGCAGTACTTC. Its protein product is CAWGTGVGEQYF.

The CDR3 reads CASSGAGQLNIQYF. CDR3 sequence (DNA): TGTGCCAGCAGTGGTGCGGGACAGCTAAACATTCAGTACTTC. This chain joins TRBV6-6 and TRBJ2-4, with D tentatively TRBD1 (7 bases). The V gene's germline CDR1 is MNHNY and CDR2 SVGAGI (reference sequence). The CDR3 is made up of 14 amino acids. Deletions cut 5 bases from V and 6 bases from J, with 14 bases between.

The V call is TRBV5-1, the J call TRBJ2-1, with TRBD1 matching 8 bases. The CDR3 runs to 14 residues. Germline CDR1 is SGHRS and CDR2 is YFSETQ. Losses at the gene ends were 0 bases for V and 10 bases for J; bases not matched to a gene: 6. The CDR3 DNA is TGCGCCAGCAGCTTGGGCCAGGGGGCTTGGGAGCAGTTCTTC. Protein sequence: CASSLGQGAWEQFF.

V usage is TRBV7-9 and J usage is TRBJ2-1; no firm D call. CDR1 is SEHNR and CDR2 is FQNEAQ in the germline V gene (reference sequence). The CDR3 runs 18 residues. The germline V and J ends were trimmed by 5 bases and 0 bases, with 20 bases remaining between them. CDR3 coding DNA: TGTGCCAGCAGCCACCCTCCCCAATACTCAAGCTCCTACAATGAGCAGTTCTTC. Translated: CASSHPPQYSSSYNEQFF.